Listed below are T cell receptor beta chains from one sample, sequenced in a study of T cells after yellow fever vaccination. Each CDR3 protein is one row after TCRdb ran MiXCR on the 5' RACE reads. The sample lists 400,000 or so distinct CDR3 sequences; about 19% were seen once. This specimen was PBMCs, taken before the yellow fever booster vaccination. The origin of the receptors is a young man who received the YFV17D yellow fever vaccine. Both conserved end residues are part of each CDR3. The D gene is left open where the match is weak. Where a row states a size, it is once, few, many or the class of an expanded clone; other rows omit it.

TGTGCCAGCAGTTTATCCCGGGGGGGCAATGAGCAGTTCTTC	CASSLSRGGNEQFF	TRBJ2-1	-	TRBD2	TRBV28
TGTGCCACCAGTCGAGGGACAGGGCGAAGCGAGCAGTACTTC	CATSRGTGRSEQYF	TRBJ2-7	few	TRBD1	TRBV15
TGTGCCAGCAGTTCCCTGGATGATACGCAGTATTTT	CASSSLDDTQYF	TRBJ2-3	-	-	TRBV11-3
TGTGCCATCGAGGGCCCTGCTCCAACTAATGAAAAACTGTTTTTT	CAIEGPAPTNEKLFF	TRBJ1-4	few	-	TRBV7-9
TGCGCCAGCAGCCAAGGTCCGAGACAGGATAATGAAAAACTGTTTTTT	CASSQGPRQDNEKLFF	TRBJ1-4	few	-	TRBV4-3
TGTGCCAGCAGTTACTACATGGGGAGTCAAGAGACCCAGTACTTC	CASSYYMGSQETQYF	TRBJ2-5	few	-	TRBV6-5
TGTGCCAGCAGTTTATTCGGATACACTGAAGCTTTCTTT	CASSLFGYTEAFF	TRBJ1-1	-	-	TRBV28
TGTGCCAGCCGGTTGATGGGGCGGACCGGGGAGCTGTTTTTT	CASRLMGRTGELFF	TRBJ2-2	-	-	TRBV7-3
TGTGCCAGCAGCCGAGAGGGGGGCGAGCAGTACTTC	CASSREGGEQYF	TRBJ2-7	-	-	TRBV27
TGCGCCAGCAGCCAAGATGGCGGAGAGCAGTTCTTC	CASSQDGGEQFF	TRBJ2-1	many	-	TRBV4-1
TGCGCCAGCAGTGATCCCGGGGGTAGCAATCAGCCCCAGCATTTT	CASSDPGGSNQPQHF	TRBJ1-5	few	-	TRBV10-2
TGTGCCAGCAGCTCCGGGACTAGCGGGGGGGCATTGGTCGGGGAGCTGTTTTTT	CASSSGTSGGALVGELFF	TRBJ2-2	-	TRBD2	TRBV6-2/TRBV6-3
TGTGCCAGCAGCCAAGATGCTAACTATGGCTACACCTTC	CASSQDANYGYTF	TRBJ1-2	-	-	TRBV7-2
TGCAGTGCTAGCGGGGGGGCCAGAGATACGCAGTATTTT	CSASGGARDTQYF	TRBJ2-3	-	TRBD2	TRBV20-1